These T cell receptor beta chains were read from a single sample in a study of T cells in localized non-small cell lung cancer. TCRdb's copy holds only in-frame clones and misses some; the assay was immunoSEQ multiplex PCR. The sample lists some 28,000 clones; about 91% were seen once. Sequencing used peripheral blood, obtained before any cancer treatment. The receptor set was obtained from a male donor older than 55 with stage I lung adenocarcinoma. CDR3s include the opening cysteine and the closing phenylalanine or tryptophan. Each record gives: V gene, clone size, D gene, J gene, CDR3 protein, CDR3 DNA. The D gene is left open where the match is weak. Rows give clone size only sometimes, using once, few, many, or a class for an expanded clone.

>TRBV6-6|.|.|TRBJ2-5
CASSSGSWWDGAQYF
TGTGCCAGCAGTTCTGGGAGCTGGTGGGATGGGGCCCAGTACTTC
>TRBV28|.|TRBD2|TRBJ2-5
CASSLPSGGQETQYF
TGTGCCAGCAGTTTACCTAGCGGGGGCCAAGAGACCCAGTACTTC
>TRBV20-1|.|.|TRBJ1-1
CSATELSLAFF
TGCAGTGCTACCGAACTAAGTTTGGCTTTCTTT
>TRBV5-1|few|TRBD2|TRBJ2-3
CASSLAPLAGSTDTQYF
TGCGCCAGCAGCTTGGCCCCGCTAGCGGGAAGCACAGATACGCAGTATTTT
>TRBV5-4|.|.|TRBJ1-1
CASSWGGRRTEAFF
TGTGCCAGCAGCTGGGGGGGGCGTAGGACTGAAGCTTTCTTT
>TRBV19|.|.|TRBJ1-6
CASSIPSYNSPLHF
TGTGCCAGTAGTATCCCGTCATATAATTCACCCCTCCACTTT
>TRBV28|.|TRBD1|TRBJ1-5
CASSLGTGQQPQHF
TGTGCCAGCAGTCTGGGGACAGGGCAACAGCCCCAGCATTTT
>TRBV5-8|once|.|TRBJ2-7
CASTPAGPPYEQYF
TGTGCCAGCACCCCCGCAGGCCCTCCCTACGAGCAGTACTTC
>TRBV19|once|.|TRBJ1-5
CASSALGQGAWGNQPQHF
TGTGCCAGTAGTGCCCTGGGGCAGGGAGCCTGGGGCAATCAGCCCCAGCATTTT
>TRBV6-1|.|.|TRBJ2-3
CASSRQADTQYF
TGTGCCAGCAGTCGACAGGCAGATACGCAGTATTTT
>TRBV6-1|once|.|TRBJ2-1
CASSVMEGLYNEQFF
TGTGCCAGCAGTGTAATGGAGGGGTTATACAATGAGCAGTTCTTC
>TRBV11-1|.|TRBD1|TRBJ2-7
CASSAEGQGREQYF
TGTGCCAGCAGCGCTGAAGGACAGGGACGCGAGCAGTACTTC